These 19 T cell receptor beta chains originate from one sample sequenced in a study of shared clonotypes between healthy human individuals. Clones were sequenced by immunoSEQ multiplex PCR, and TCRdb holds only the in-frame ones, with some missing. The sample contains some 2,500,000 clones, roughly 92% of which appear only once. Material: naive CD4+ T cells from PBMCs. The sample's subset: CD45RA+ positively selected. These receptors were collected from a man between 18 and 35 years old in good health. Some clones in this sample may be carry-over from other donors' samples.

In nucleotides, the CDR3 is TGTGCCAGCAGCCAAGCCTACGTAGAACACCCAGGCCCCGAGCAGTACTTC. Protein sequence: CASSQAYVEHPGPEQYF. The rearrangement joins TRBV4-2 to TRBJ2-7, with unresolved D. Between the trimmed V and J ends, which lost 1 base and 6 bases, there was a span of 22 bases. The CDR3 has 17 amino acids. Germline lookup yields CDR1 LGHNA and CDR2 YNFKEQ.

The chain has TRBV19 and TRBJ2-7, with 9 bases lining up with TRBD2. This CDR3 comprises 13 residues. The V segment lost 8 bases and the J segment 3 bases; nucleotides outside the gene matches: 5. Germline V gene lookup returns CDR1 LNHDA and CDR2 SQIVND (reference sequence). In DNA form, the CDR3 reads TGTGCCAGTCAAAAGACTAGCGGCTACGAGCAGTACTTC. It codes for CASQKTSGYEQYF.

The chain carries TRBV5-4 and TRBJ1-1; TRBD1 agrees at 10 bases. Germline V gene sequence: CDR1 SGHNT, CDR2 YYREEE (reference sequence). The CDR3 has 17 residues. The trim removed 3 bases at V and 5 bases at J, leaving 13 bases unmatched. CDR3 bases: TGTGCCAGCAGCTCCTATCGGGGACAGGGGAAGAAGACTGAAGCTTTCTTT. Encoded protein: CASSSYRGQGKKTEAFF.

The V gene is TRBV6-1, the J gene TRBJ1-5, with TRBD1 matching over 7 bases. V shed 2 bases, J shed 6 bases, and the junction held 4 bases outside the gene matches. Germline CDR1 reads MNHNS; CDR2 reads SASEGT. This CDR3 has 14 amino acids. CDR3 nucleotide sequence: TGTGCCAGCAGTGAAAGGGGGCTAGGTCAGCCCCAGCATTTT. Amino acids: CASSERGLGQPQHF.

The chain couples TRBV18 to TRBJ2-1; 9 positions match TRBD2. Germline V lookup: CDR1 KGHSH, CDR2 LQKENI. The V segment lost 4 bases and the J segment 6 bases; nucleotides outside the gene matches: 4. This CDR3 has 14 residues. This CDR3 reads CASSLPGLANEQFF. DNA for the CDR3: TGTGCCAGCTCACTCCCGGGACTAGCCAATGAGCAGTTCTTC. Complete variable domain (other parts from reference TRBV18 and TRBJ2-1): NAGVMQNPRHLVRRRGQEARLRCSPMKGHSHVYWYRQLPEEGLKFMVYLQKENIIDESGMPKERFSAEFPKEGPSILRIQQVVRGDSAAYFCASSLPGLANEQFFGPGTRLTVL.

The chain uses TRBV19 and TRBJ1-5; D gene ambiguous. The germline V and J ends were trimmed by 3 bases and 10 bases, with 13 bases remaining between them. The germline V gene encodes CDR1 LNHDA and CDR2 SQIVND (reference sequence). CDR3 length: 13 residues. The CDR3 DNA follows: TGTGCCAGTAGTATCGGCGGCGAAGGCCCCCAGCATTTT. Amino acids: CASSIGGEGPQHF.

The chain couples TRBV11-2 to TRBJ2-7, with D possibly matching TRBD2 (5 bases). The CDR3 is made up of 15 amino acids. Trimming shortened V by 1 base and J by 3 bases, and 13 bases separated the two germline ends. CDR1 is SGHAT, CDR2 FQNNGV, per germline. This CDR3 reads CASSLGFGESYEQYF. CDR3 in DNA: TGTGCCAGCAGCTTAGGGTTTGGGGAGAGCTACGAGCAGTACTTC.

The chain is built from TRBV6-5 and TRBJ2-7, with a weak D call TRBD1 (6 bases). Per the germline V gene, CDR1 is MNHEY and CDR2 is SVGAGI. Trimming stripped 4 bases from V and 1 base from J, with 11 bases between. CDR3 length equals 14 residues. CDR3 in amino acids: CASSSAGESYEQYF. The CDR3 DNA follows: TGTGCCAGCAGTTCCGCAGGGGAATCCTACGAGCAGTACTTC.

DNA of the CDR3: TGTGCCAGCAGCTTGCCCTTCGGAGTGGCCGGCTACACCTTC. Translated, it gives CASSLPFGVAGYTF. This chain uses TRBV7-8 with TRBJ1-2, with D uncertain. This CDR3 is 14 amino acids long. V lost 3 bases to trimming and J lost 8 bases, with 16 bases between them. From germline, CDR1 is SGHVS and CDR2 FQNEAQ.

The chain couples TRBV28 to TRBJ1-2; the D is unclear. CDR3 length: 15 amino acids. V lost 3 bases, J lost 4 bases, and 15 bases lay in between. Germline loops: CDR1 MDHEN, CDR2 SYDVKM. CDR3 residues: CASSFVGTKGYGYTF. The DNA for the CDR3 is TGTGCCAGCAGTTTCGTGGGCACAAAAGGCTATGGCTACACCTTC.

V is TRBV9 and J is TRBJ2-7, with D unresolved. Trimming pared 0 bases from V and 2 bases from J, leaving 12 bases between. From germline, CDR1 is SGDLS and CDR2 YYNGEE. The length of the CDR3 is 15 residues. In DNA, the CDR3 is TGTGCCAGCAGCGTAGGAGTACTGACCACCTACGAGCAGTACTTC. Translation: CASSVGVLTTYEQYF.

J is TRBJ2-7 and V is TRBV5-1; TRBD2 aligns across 8 bases. Germline V gives CDR1 SGHRS, CDR2 YFSETQ. J was trimmed by 2 bases and V by 4 bases; bases with no gene match: 8. This CDR3 comprises 15 residues. This CDR3 is CASSTLAGGTYEQYF. The DNA for the CDR3 is TGCGCCAGCAGCACCTTGGCGGGGGGTACCTACGAGCAGTACTTC.

The rearrangement links TRBV2 to TRBJ1-3, with D unresolved. The V end lost 3 bases, the J end lost 8 bases, and 8 bases lay between the germline ends. Germline V lookup: CDR1 SNHLY, CDR2 FYNNEI. This CDR3 region has 12 residues. CDR3 protein: CASSDGGYTIYF. The DNA of the CDR3 is TGTGCCAGCAGTGACGGCGGCTACACCATATATTTT. The full variable domain, its missing parts supplied by reference TRBV2 and TRBJ1-3, is EPEVTQTPSHQVTQMGQEVILRCVPISNHLYFYWYRQILGQKVEFLVSFYNNEISEKSEIFDDQFSVERPDGSNFTLKIRSTKLEDSAMYFCASSDGGYTIYFGEGSWLTVV.

The gene calls are TRBV7-2 and TRBJ1-1; D call uncertain. Trimming took 6 bases from V and 4 from J, leaving 18 bases between them. Per germline, CDR1 SGHTA and CDR2 FQGNSA. The CDR3 contains 15 residues. This CDR3 reads CASSLPVGPGTEAFF. In nucleotides, the CDR3 is TGTGCCAGCAGTCTTCCCGTCGGCCCCGGCACTGAAGCTTTCTTT. Full variable domain (outside the CDR3, taken from reference TRBV7-2 and TRBJ1-1): GAGVSQSPSNKVTEKGKDVELRCDPISGHTALYWYRQSLGQGLEFLIYFQGNSAPDKSGLPSDRFSAERTGGSVSTLTIQRTQQEDSAVYLCASSLPVGPGTEAFFGQGTRLTVV.

This clone was observed a single time. The chain uses TRBV19 and TRBJ2-7, with 7 bases that match TRBD2. The CDR3 extends over 14 amino acids. Trimming took 3 bases from V and 4 from J; bases not matched to a gene: 6. Germline V CDR1 and CDR2: LNHDA, SQIVND (reference sequence). The CDR3 nucleotides read TGTGCCAGTAGTATCCCGGGCGGGAGTTACGAGCAGTACTTC. This translates into CASSIPGGSYEQYF.

Comments on this clone: A junction boundary mismatches the germline segment, possibly from a read error. This sample also contains other DNA sequences that code for the same CDR3. The V and J genes are TRBV5-1 and TRBJ2-5; D remains ambiguous. The CDR3 has 13 residues. Looked up from germline, CDR1 is SGHRS and CDR2 is YFSETQ. CDR3 nucleotide sequence: TGCGCCAGCAGTTTGGTGCCCCAAGAGACCCAGTACTTC. As protein: CASSLVPQETQYF.

The genes are TRBV5-1 and TRBJ2-5; TRBD2 aligns across 10 bases. The ends lost 4 bases at V and 3 bases at J; junction bases unmatched: 3. The CDR3 spans 14 residues. Germline V lookup: CDR1 SGHRS, CDR2 YFSETQ. The CDR3 sequence is CASSPAGGKETQYF. CDR3 nucleotide sequence: TGCGCCAGCAGCCCAGCGGGAGGGAAAGAGACCCAGTACTTC.

J is TRBJ2-4 and V is TRBV5-1; D unclear. The CDR3 extends over 15 amino acids. Germline CDR1 and CDR2: SGHRS and YFSETQ. V was trimmed by 0 bases and J by 3 bases, leaving 10 bases between them. CDR3 in amino acids: CASSLGPRGKNIQYF. CDR3 in DNA: TGCGCCAGCAGCTTGGGGCCACGTGGCAAAAACATTCAGTACTTC.

The chain is built from TRBV4-1 and TRBJ1-5; 7 positions agree with TRBD1. Per germline, CDR1 MGHRA and CDR2 YSYEKL. The trim removed 3 bases at V and 7 bases at J, leaving 9 bases unmatched. CDR3 length: 15 residues. CDR3 sequence (DNA): TGCGCCAGCAGCCACCAACAGGGGTTGGAGCAGCCCCAGCATTTT. Translated: CASSHQQGLEQPQHF.